Below, 18 T cell receptor beta chains from the same sample are listed, as sequenced in a study of blood T cell repertoires in COVID-19. Method: immunoSEQ multiplex PCR; TCRdb's copy keeps in-frame clones and lacks some. In the table there are 88,000 or so clones, roughly 87% of which are singletons. The sample comprised peripheral blood. The receptors come from a man aged 55 to 69 with acute or convalescent COVID-19.

This sequence joins TRBV24-1 and TRBJ2-5; the match to TRBD2 covers 7 bases. The ends lost 3 bases at V and 3 bases at J; junction bases unmatched: 6. CDR3 length: 15 residues. The germline CDR1 and CDR2 sequences are KGHDR and SFDVKD. CDR3 residues: CATSDPASGKETQYF. The CDR3 coding sequence is TGTGCCACCAGTGATCCGGCTAGCGGTAAAGAGACCCAGTACTTC.

The chain couples TRBV30 to TRBJ2-1; 14 nucleotides agree with TRBD2. The CDR3 is 15 amino acids. V trimming: 4 bases; J trimming: 7 bases; junction bases outside the gene matches: 6. Germline V gene lookup returns CDR1 GTSNPN and CDR2 SVGIG (reference sequence). CDR3 in DNA: TGTGCCTGGACAATCGGGACTAGCGGGAGTAATGAGCAGTTCTTC. This codes for CAWTIGTSGSNEQFF.

This clone showed up just a few times. The CDR3 DNA is TGTGCCAGCAGCTATGACTCTAGCGGGAGACTCAATGAGCAGTTCTTC. This codes for CASSYDSSGRLNEQFF. The V and J genes are TRBV27 and TRBJ2-1, with 10 bases fitting TRBD2. Looked up from germline, CDR1 is MNHEY and CDR2 is SMNVEV (reference sequence). This CDR3 contains 16 residues. V trimming: 6 bases; J trimming: 6 bases; junction bases outside the gene matches: 11.

This chain links TRBV19 with TRBJ2-1; 9 nucleotides match TRBD1. V shed 6 bases and J 2 bases; nucleotides not matched to a gene: 11. CDR3 length equals 17 residues. The germline V gene has CDR1 LNHDA and CDR2 SQIVND (reference sequence). The CDR3 sequence: CASRLGTGKVAYNEQFF. CDR3 in DNA: TGTGCCAGTAGATTGGGGACAGGGAAGGTCGCCTACAATGAGCAGTTCTTC. The full variable domain, its missing parts supplied by reference TRBV19 and TRBJ2-1, is DGGITQSPKYLFRKEGQNVTLSCEQNLNHDAMYWYRQDPGQGLRLIYYSQIVNDFQKGDIAEGYSVSREKKESFPLTVTSAQKNPTAFYLCASRLGTGKVAYNEQFFGPGTRLTVL.

The J gene is TRBJ1-3, the V gene TRBV7-2; a possible D gene is TRBD1 (6 bases). The CDR3 consists of 16 residues. Germline V gene lookup returns CDR1 SGHTA and CDR2 FQGNSA. The ends were cut back, 4 bases at V and 0 bases at J, with 13 bases in the middle. In DNA, the CDR3 is TGTGCCAGCAGCTCGGGGGGGGCCAGCTCTGGAAACACCATATATTTT. Amino acids: CASSSGGASSGNTIYF.

J is TRBJ1-2 and V is TRBV27; D perhaps matches TRBD1 (6 bases). Germline values: CDR1 MNHEY, CDR2 SMNVEV (reference sequence). The V end was cut by 3 bases, the J end by 0 bases, with 20 bases between. CDR3 length: 18 residues. CDR3 sequence reads: CASSFTDPRDKPNYGYTF. CDR3 bases: TGTGCCAGCAGTTTCACCGACCCCCGGGACAAACCTAACTATGGCTACACCTTC.

The chain carries TRBV11-3 and TRBJ1-1; 8 nucleotides match TRBD1. Germline V gene data show CDR1 as SGHNT and CDR2 as YENEEA. This CDR3 has 14 amino acids. Germline trimming cut 4 bases from V and 7 bases from J; bases unmatched to any gene: 8. The CDR3, as DNA: TGTGCCAGCAGCTCTGGGACAGGAAATCTTGAAGCTTTCTTT. Translated, it gives CASSSGTGNLEAFF. The variable domain in full, with the rest retrieved from reference TRBV11-3 and TRBJ1-1, is EAGVVQSPRYKIIEKKQPVAFWCNPISGHNTLYWYLQNLGQGPELLIRYENEEAVDDSQLPKDRFSAERLKGVDSTLKIQPAELGDSAVYLCASSSGTGNLEAFFGQGTRLTVV.

This clone is a singleton in its sample. The CDR3 DNA follows: TGTGCCAGCAGCCGAGGGCCGGGGACTGAAGCTTTCTTT. Protein sequence: CASSRGPGTEAFF. The chain employs TRBV4-2 and TRBJ1-1; the D is unclear. The CDR3 contains 13 residues. Per the germline V gene, CDR1 is LGHNA and CDR2 is YNFKEQ. Trimming removed 4 bases from V and 5 bases from J, with 11 bases in between.

This chain uses TRBV18 with TRBJ2-7, with D perhaps matching TRBD1 (6 bases). The CDR3 consists of 15 residues. Germline assignment: CDR1 KGHSH and CDR2 LQKENI. V lost 3 bases and J 0 bases, leaving 12 bases between the germline ends. The CDR3 protein is CASSPRQESSYEQYF. The CDR3 region has the DNA TGTGCCAGCTCACCTCGACAGGAAAGCTCCTACGAGCAGTACTTC. Looking up the rest from reference TRBV18 and TRBJ2-7 gives the full variable domain: NAGVMQNPRHLVRRRGQEARLRCSPMKGHSHVYWYRQLPEEGLKFMVYLQKENIIDESGMPKERFSAEFPKEGPSILRIQQVVRGDSAAYFCASSPRQESSYEQYFGPGTRLTVT.

As for this clone: The sample contains more than one DNA sequence encoding this CDR3. V gene TRBV19 combines with J gene TRBJ1-5; D not resolved. Germline V gene sequence: CDR1 LNHDA, CDR2 SQIVND (reference sequence). Trimming removed 5 bases from V and 2 bases from J, with 7 bases in between. The CDR3 length is 13 residues. The CDR3 region is CASSEQGNQPQHF. CDR3 nucleotide sequence: TGTGCCAGTAGTGAGCAAGGCAATCAGCCCCAGCATTTT. The full variable domain, in which reference TRBV19 and TRBJ1-5 provide the parts outside the CDR3, is DGGITQSPKYLFRKEGQNVTLSCEQNLNHDAMYWYRQDPGQGLRLIYYSQIVNDFQKGDIAEGYSVSREKKESFPLTVTSAQKNPTAFYLCASSEQGNQPQHFGDGTRLSIL.

This clone was picked up a small number of times. The chain uses TRBV5-1 and TRBJ2-6, with D perhaps matching TRBD1 (6 bases). This CDR3 spans 17 amino acids. CDR1 is SGHRS, CDR2 YFSETQ, per germline. V was clipped by 4 bases and J by 0 bases, with 14 bases between them. Here the CDR3 DNA reads TGCGCCAGCAGCCGTGGGGACACCAGCTCTGGGGCCAACGTCCTGACTTTC. Its protein product is CASSRGDTSSGANVLTF.

The chain employs TRBV10-3 and TRBJ1-1; 7 nucleotides match TRBD1. V shed 7 bases and J 0 bases; nucleotides not matched to a gene: 8. Germline V CDR1 and CDR2: ENHRY, SYGVKD. The CDR3 spans 15 residues. The CDR3 reads CAIKGSGTVNTEAFF. CDR3 coding DNA: TGTGCCATCAAGGGCTCCGGGACAGTGAACACTGAAGCTTTCTTT.

The rearrangement uses TRBV7-2 and TRBJ2-2; 8 bases map to TRBD2. The ends lost 6 bases at V and 1 base at J; junction bases unmatched: 4. Germline-derived CDR1 and CDR2 are SGHTA and FQGNSA. There are 15 residues in the CDR3. This chain's CDR3 is CASRPGGLNTGELFF. For the CDR3, the DNA is TGTGCCAGCAGACCGGGGGGGCTGAACACCGGGGAGCTGTTTTTT.

The V and J genes are TRBV27 and TRBJ1-3, with a possible D match to TRBD1 (5 bases). The V gene's germline CDR1 is MNHEY and CDR2 SMNVEV (reference sequence). V lost 6 bases, J lost 0 bases, and 15 bases lay in between. The CDR3 sequence is 16 residues long. Here the CDR3 reads CASRRGGTSSGNTIYF. Here the CDR3 DNA reads TGTGCCAGCAGGCGGGGCGGTACAAGCTCTGGAAACACCATATATTTT.

The CDR3 coding sequence is TGCGCCAGCAGACCTAACTCCTACGAGCAGTACTTC. Translation: CASRPNSYEQYF. This sequence joins TRBV4-1 and TRBJ2-7; D unresolved. CDR3 length: 12 amino acids. V shed 6 bases and J shed 0 bases, with 6 bases lying between them. Germline CDR1 and CDR2: MGHRA and YSYEKL.

The chain recombines TRBV10-3 with TRBJ1-5; D not resolved. The CDR3 totals 14 residues. The germline V gene encodes CDR1 ENHRY and CDR2 SYGVKD. V was trimmed by 2 bases and J by 1 base, leaving 6 bases between them. This CDR3 is CAISEDTSNQPQHF. The CDR3 nucleotides read TGTGCCATCAGTGAGGACACGAGCAATCAGCCCCAGCATTTT.

The genes are TRBV3-1 (or the pseudogene TRBV3-2) and TRBJ1-4; D uncertain. The CDR3 sequence is 14 residues long. The V gene's germline CDR1 is LGHDT and CDR2 YNNKEL (reference sequence). V lost 1 base to trimming and J lost 8 bases, with 11 bases between them. The CDR3 nucleotides are TGTGCCAGCAGCCAAGGGAGGATTAAGGAAAAACTGTTTTTT. It encodes CASSQGRIKEKLFF.

A remark on this clone: Within the sample, other DNA sequences also encode this same CDR3. The chain recombines TRBV19 with TRBJ1-1, with 10 bases identical to TRBD1. The V and J ends lost 1 base and 5 bases, in that order; junction bases with no gene match: 1. CDR1 LNHDA and CDR2 SQIVND come from the germline V gene (reference sequence). The CDR3 runs to 14 residues. This CDR3 reads CASSIGGQGTEAFF. Here the CDR3 DNA reads TGTGCCAGTAGTATAGGGGGACAGGGGACTGAAGCTTTCTTT. Variable domain in full (rest from reference TRBV19 and TRBJ1-1): DGGITQSPKYLFRKEGQNVTLSCEQNLNHDAMYWYRQDPGQGLRLIYYSQIVNDFQKGDIAEGYSVSREKKESFPLTVTSAQKNPTAFYLCASSIGGQGTEAFFGQGTRLTVV.